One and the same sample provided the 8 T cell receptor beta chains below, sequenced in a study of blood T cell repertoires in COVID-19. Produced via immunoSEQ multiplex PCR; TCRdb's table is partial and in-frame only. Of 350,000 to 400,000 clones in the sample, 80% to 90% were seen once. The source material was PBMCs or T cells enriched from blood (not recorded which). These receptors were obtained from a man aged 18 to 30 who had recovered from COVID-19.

The CDR3 sequence: CASRGQGVEETQYF. CDR3 DNA sequence: TGTGCCAGCAGGGGACAGGGAGTGGAAGAGACCCAGTACTTC. The chain joins TRBV11-3 to TRBJ2-5; 9 nucleotides match TRBD1. The V gene end was trimmed by 6 bases and the J gene end by 3 bases; junction bases not matched to a gene: 5. This CDR3 has 14 residues. Germline V gene sequence: CDR1 SGHNT, CDR2 YENEEA.

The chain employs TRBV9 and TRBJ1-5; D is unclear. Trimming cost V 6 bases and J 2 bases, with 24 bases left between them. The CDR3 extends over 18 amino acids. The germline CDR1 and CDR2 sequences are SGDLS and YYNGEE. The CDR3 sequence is CASTFQTSLGLGNQPQHF. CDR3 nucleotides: TGTGCCAGCACCTTCCAAACGAGCCTCGGGTTGGGCAATCAGCCCCAGCATTTT.

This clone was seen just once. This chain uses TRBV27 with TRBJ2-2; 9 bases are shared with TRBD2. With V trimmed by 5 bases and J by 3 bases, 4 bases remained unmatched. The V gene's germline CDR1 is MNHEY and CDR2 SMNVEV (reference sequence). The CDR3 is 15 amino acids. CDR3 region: CASSTLAGYTGELFF. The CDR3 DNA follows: TGTGCCAGCAGTACCCTAGCGGGATACACCGGGGAGCTGTTTTTT.

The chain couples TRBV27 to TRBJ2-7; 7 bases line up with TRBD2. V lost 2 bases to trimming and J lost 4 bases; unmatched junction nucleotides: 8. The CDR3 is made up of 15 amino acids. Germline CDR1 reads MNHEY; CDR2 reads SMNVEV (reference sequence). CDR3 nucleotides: TGTGCCAGCAGTTTAGCGGGGGACCGGAGGTACGAGCAGTACTTC. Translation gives CASSLAGDRRYEQYF.

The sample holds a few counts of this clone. Written as DNA, the CDR3 is TGTGCCCAGACCAGCGGACAAGAGACCCAGTACTTC. This sequence encodes CAQTSGQETQYF. The chain employs TRBV30 and TRBJ2-5; D is perhaps TRBD2 (5 bases). Germline loops: CDR1 GTSNPN, CDR2 SVGIG (reference sequence). Between the trimmed V and J ends, which lost 8 bases and 2 bases, there was a span of 12 bases. The CDR3 extends over 12 amino acids.

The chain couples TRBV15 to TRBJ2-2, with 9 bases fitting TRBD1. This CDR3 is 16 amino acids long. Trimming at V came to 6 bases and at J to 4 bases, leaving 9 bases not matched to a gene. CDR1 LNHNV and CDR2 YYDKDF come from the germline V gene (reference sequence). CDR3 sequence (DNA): TGTGCCACCAGGCCGTACGGGACAGGGTCCACCGGGGAGCTGTTTTTT. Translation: CATRPYGTGSTGELFF.

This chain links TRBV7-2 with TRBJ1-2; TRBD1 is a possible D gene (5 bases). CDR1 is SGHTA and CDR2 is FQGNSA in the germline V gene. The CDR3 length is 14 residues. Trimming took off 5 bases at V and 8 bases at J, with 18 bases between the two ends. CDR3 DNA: TGTGCCAGCAGCCTGGGGGGAAGACTGGGCGGCTACACCTTC. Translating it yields CASSLGGRLGGYTF. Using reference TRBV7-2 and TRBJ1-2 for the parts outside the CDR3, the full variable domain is GAGVSQSPSNKVTEKGKDVELRCDPISGHTALYWYRQSLGQGLEFLIYFQGNSAPDKSGLPSDRFSAERTGGSVSTLTIQRTQQEDSAVYLCASSLGGRLGGYTFGSGTRLTVV.

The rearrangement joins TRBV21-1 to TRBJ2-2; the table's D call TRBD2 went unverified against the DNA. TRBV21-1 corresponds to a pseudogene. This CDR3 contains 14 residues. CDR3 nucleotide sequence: TGTGCCATTCAAGGGAGGGAGAACACCGGGGAGCTGTTTTTT. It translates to CAIQGRENTGELFF.